This T cell receptor beta chain emerged from a study of T cells in Graves' hyperthyroidism and ophthalmopathy. V was trimmed by 2 bases and J by 0 bases, leaving 6 bases between them. Germline CDR1 is KGHSH and CDR2 is LQKENI. The CDR3 contains 14 residues. In regard to this clonotype: Its antigen remains unidentified.

RNA transcripts served as the template for amplifying TCR beta CDR3 regions. HTBI primers drove first-round RT-PCR of the TCR CDR3. TCRdb itself ran the multiplex PCR reads through MiXCR, one entry per CDR3 protein. The sample lists fewer than 450,000 distinct CDR3 sequences, roughly 17% occurring once. General study findings and limits: Blood also contained most expanded thyroid clonotypes above 0.001.

This rearrangement joins TRBV18 to TRBJ2-3; D is ambiguous. The TCR sequence derives from a woman in her 30s with Graves' hyperthyroidism that later progressed to Graves' ophthalmopathy. Sequencing was carried out using blood. The CDR3 coding sequence is TGTGCCAGCTCACCAGCGCGGAGCACAGATACGCAGTATTTT. Residues: CASSPARSTDTQYF.